This T cell receptor beta chain was recorded in a study of OX40 agonist ivuxolimab in advanced cancers. Method: immunoSEQ multiplex PCR; TCRdb's copy keeps in-frame clones and lacks some. The table lists around 30,000 clones, 70% to 90% of them singletons. V lost 1 base and J lost 0; bases outside the gene matches: 6. CDR1 SGHDN and CDR2 FVKESK come from the germline V gene. This CDR3 contains 18 residues. This chain connects TRBV14 to TRBJ1-5; 10 bases fit TRBD1. Specimen: CD4+ or CD8+ T cells sorted from blood, collected in a trial of the OX40 agonist ivuxolimab. The sequence derives from an adult with an advanced solid tumor such as melanoma, head and neck, liver or kidney cancer. The CDR3 loop is CASSQAGQGDASNQPQHF. CDR3 sequence (DNA): TGTGCCAGCAGCCAAGCCGGACAGGGGGACGCTAGCAATCAGCCCCAGCATTTT.